This T cell receptor beta chain was documented in a study of T cell repertoires in cytomegalovirus infection. Whole-study context: Newly reported HLA-C-restricted and thoroughly characterized HLA-B-restricted CMV epitopes were employed. Public TCR beta signatures marked donors with CMV infection and the matching HLA.

Notes on the study in general: HLA-C-restricted CMV clonotypes gave the most frequent clonotype in two of eight donors.

A few counts support this clonotype. Its antigen is unidentified. The CDR3 contains 16 residues. V shed 3 bases and J 7 bases; nucleotides not matched to a gene: 10. The germline V gene has CDR1 MDHEN and CDR2 SYDVKM. Using its own MiXCR run on the reads, TCRdb lists one record per CDR3 protein. In the table there are hundreds of thousands of distinct CDR3 sequences, under 55% of which are singletons. The sequenced sample was cultured PBMCs, obtained from culture after CMV antigen stimulation. V gene TRBV28 combines with J gene TRBJ2-4; TRBD1 aligns across 9 bases. The clonotype comes from a human donor in good health (CMV status not recorded). Some clones in this sample may be carry-over from other donors' samples. The CDR3 bases are TGTGCCAGCAGTTTCGCCACAACAGGGGGCCCCAACATTCAGTACTTC. Its protein is CASSFATTGGPNIQYF.